This T cell receptor (beta chain) was recorded in a study of blood T cells in healthy people across ages. With a J-beta primer mix and a sample-barcoded 5' primer, a second PCR ran about 6 to 11 cycles. TCRdb re-called the 5' RACE reads with MiXCR, one entry per CDR3 protein. The table records roughly 800,000 distinct CDR3 sequences, around 25% of them present only once. The CDR3 loop spans 13 amino acids. Looked up from germline, CDR1 is SEHNR and CDR2 is FQNEAQ (reference sequence). Another study also made use of these data, one on T cells of mothers and their children.

This sequence originates from a boy under 18 in good health. The chain has TRBV7-9 and TRBJ2-1; 11 bases agree with TRBD2. The J call is uncertain, as TRBJ2-7 better fits the DNA end. Sequences were obtained from blood. The CDR3 protein is CASIAGTSGEQYF. The CDR3 DNA is TGTGCCAGCATTGCCGGGACTAGCGGCGAGCAGTACTTC.